This paragraph reports one T cell receptor beta chain. Antigen specificity is unknown. Trimming left V 5 bases short and J 5 bases short, with 19 bases between. The CDR3 loop spans 15 amino acids. Germline CDR1 MNHEY, CDR2 SMNVEV (reference sequence). Repertoires were generated with immunoSEQ multiplex PCR, while TCRdb's copy carries only in-frame clones and drops some. The repertoire holds about 160,000 clones, around 90% seen once, with 1.9% in the top ten. The source of the sample is a study of T cell responses to AZD1222 COVID-19 vaccine. Study-wide findings and caveats: CD4 TCRs associated with vaccination spanned spike, dominating at 160-218 and 743-854.

The rearrangement uses TRBV27 and TRBJ2-7; D perhaps matches TRBD1 (6 bases). The material was peripheral blood, obtained on day 0 of AZD1222 vaccination. The receptor's source is an adult in good health. CDR3 sequence: CASSRPGTTIDEQYF. In DNA, the CDR3 is TGTGCCAGCAGTCGACCCGGGACAACCATCGACGAGCAGTACTTC.